This TCR beta chain was profiled in a study of blood T cell repertoires in COVID-19. Study-wide context: Collection of acute and convalescent COVID-19 samples took place in the United States, Italy and Spain. Sources were T cells, B-cell-depleted T cells, or PBMCs; the material itself was cDNA or gDNA.

The Seattle patients joined while their infection was active and were tracked longitudinally afterward. Trimming at V came to 9 bases and at J to 2 bases, leaving 6 bases not matched to a gene. This CDR3 has 13 amino acids. Germline V gene data show CDR1 as SNHLY and CDR2 as FYNNEI. Clones were sequenced by immunoSEQ multiplex PCR, and TCRdb holds only the in-frame ones, with some missing. Of a few hundred thousand clones in the sample, around 89% are singletons; the top ten hold just under 6.5%. The sequence came from a woman in her fifties or sixties with COVID-19, enrolled during active disease. V and J are TRBV2 and TRBJ1-1; 7 nucleotides agree with TRBD1. The sample consisted of peripheral blood. CDR3 in DNA: TGTGCCAGAGGACAGGCTCTTAACACTGAAGCTTTCTTT. This sequence encodes CARGQALNTEAFF.